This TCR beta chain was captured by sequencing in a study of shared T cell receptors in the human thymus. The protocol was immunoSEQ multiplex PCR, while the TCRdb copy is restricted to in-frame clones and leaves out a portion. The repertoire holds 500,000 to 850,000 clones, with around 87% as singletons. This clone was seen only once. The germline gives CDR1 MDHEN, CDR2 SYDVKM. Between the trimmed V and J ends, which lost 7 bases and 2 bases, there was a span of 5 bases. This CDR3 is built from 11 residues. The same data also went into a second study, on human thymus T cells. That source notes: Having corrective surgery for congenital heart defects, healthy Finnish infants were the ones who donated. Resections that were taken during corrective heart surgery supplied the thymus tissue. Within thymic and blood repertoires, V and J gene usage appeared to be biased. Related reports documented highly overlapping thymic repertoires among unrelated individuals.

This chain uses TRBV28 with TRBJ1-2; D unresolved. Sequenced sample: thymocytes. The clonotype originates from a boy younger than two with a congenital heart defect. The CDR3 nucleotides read TGTGCCAGCAACAAAAACTATGGCTACACCTTC. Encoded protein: CASNKNYGYTF.